This T cell receptor beta chain was obtained from a study of T cell repertoires in cytomegalovirus infection. Study-wide background: Recently described HLA-C-restricted plus well-studied HLA-B-restricted CMV epitopes were used. Both a matching HLA type and CMV infection were indicated by public TCR beta signatures.

General study findings and limits: Carriers of CMV and the relevant HLA type were discriminated by public TCR beta frequency.

Each CDR3 protein gets one entry after TCRdb re-called the reads with MiXCR. The table lists a few hundred thousand distinct CDR3 sequences, about 27% of them singletons. The ends were cut back, 0 bases at V and 4 bases at J, with 10 bases in the middle. Germline CDR1 LGHNA, CDR2 YNFKEQ. The CDR3 spans 15 residues. Worth noting for this clonotype: Its specificity is unknown.

The genes are TRBV4-2 and TRBJ1-3; no definite D call. This clonotype was sampled from a human donor in good health (CMV status not recorded). Some clones in this sample may be carry-over from other donors' samples. Sequences were derived from cultured PBMCs, sampled from culture after CMV antigen stimulation. CDR3: CASSQDPAVGNTIYF. The CDR3 DNA reads as TGTGCCAGCAGCCAAGATCCGGCAGTCGGAAACACCATATATTTT.